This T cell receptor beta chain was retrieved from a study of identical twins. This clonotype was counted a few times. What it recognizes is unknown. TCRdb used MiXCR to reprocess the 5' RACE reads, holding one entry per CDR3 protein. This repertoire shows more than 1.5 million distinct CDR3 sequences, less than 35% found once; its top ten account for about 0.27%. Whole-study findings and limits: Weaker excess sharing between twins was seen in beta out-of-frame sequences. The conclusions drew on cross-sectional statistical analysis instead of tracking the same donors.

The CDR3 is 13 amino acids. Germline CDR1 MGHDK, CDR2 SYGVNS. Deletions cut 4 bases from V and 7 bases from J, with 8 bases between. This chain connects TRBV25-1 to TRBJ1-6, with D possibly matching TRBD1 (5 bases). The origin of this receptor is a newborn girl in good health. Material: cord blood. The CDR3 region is CASSAGRNSPLHF. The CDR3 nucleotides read TGTGCCAGCAGTGCAGGGAGGAATTCACCCCTCCACTTT.